This is a list of T cell receptor beta chains from one sample in a study of T cells in Graves' hyperthyroidism and ophthalmopathy. Each CDR3 protein is one row after TCRdb ran MiXCR on the multiplex PCR reads. This sample has approximately 410,000 distinct CDR3 sequences, with about 13% found just once. Sample: blood. Every receptor here comes from a woman in her late teens or twenties with Graves' hyperthyroidism. Each CDR3 is given with its conserved first and last residue.

TRBV28	TRBJ2-3	CASSLLSRGFPDTQYF
TRBV2	TRBJ2-5	CASRARLAGGPYGTQYF
TRBV12-3/TRBV12-4	TRBJ2-1	CASSFSGEHRAEGLAGHEQFF
TRBV20-1	TRBJ2-7	CSARGGPDPYEQYF
TRBV28	TRBJ2-5	CASSHPGGTTETQYF
TRBV11-2	TRBJ2-3	CASSLEFGSSTDTQYF
TRBV27	TRBJ2-7	CASRGREYEQYF
TRBV6-1	TRBJ1-1	CASSPTNTRTEAFF
TRBV12-3/TRBV12-4	TRBJ1-2	CASSFSGGADYGYTF
TRBV7-9	TRBJ2-3	CASSLAQGRTDTQYF
TRBV5-1	TRBJ1-6	CASSLRPGQASVGSPLHF
TRBV11-2	TRBJ2-3	CASSYSLAGGPDTQYF
TRBV7-9	TRBJ2-7	CASSPAGPRAEQYF
TRBV7-3	TRBJ2-1	CASSLTWRSTYNEQFF
TRBV11-2	TRBJ2-5	CASSSTGHLAGGGETQYF
TRBV7-3	TRBJ2-7	CASSRDRGDEQYF
TRBV5-1	TRBJ1-1	CASSLGGIRSTEAFF
TRBV6-2/TRBV6-3	TRBJ2-7	CASSVQYF
TRBV20-1	TRBJ2-7	CSARVGGKADEQYF
TRBV29-1	TRBJ2-3	CSAAGTGRDTQYF
TRBV30	TRBJ1-2	CAWATGGLATIYGYTF
TRBV6-5	TRBJ2-7	CASSYSEGVEQYF
TRBV28	TRBJ1-2	CASSLQFYGYTF
TRBV10-3	TRBJ2-3	CAISDSGATDTQYF
TRBV4-3	TRBJ2-3	CASSQDAGTDFTDTQYF
TRBV6-2/TRBV6-3	TRBJ2-7	CASSPELAPINEQYF
TRBV5-1	TRBJ2-1	CASSSPGLAGGKNEQFF
TRBV6-9	TRBJ1-5	CASSYPGTGEAYSNQPQHF
TRBV6-1	TRBJ1-2	CASKPGTNNYGYTF
TRBV15	TRBJ2-2	CATSSSPETGELFF
TRBV6-4	TRBJ2-2	CASSDSTGESGELFF
TRBV5-4	TRBJ2-7	CASSLSTMASGINEQYF
TRBV2	TRBJ1-2	CASSFDRDDGYTF
TRBV12-5	TRBJ2-7	CASGLVPSGIILYEQYF
TRBV9	TRBJ2-6	CASSEKSGANVLTF
TRBV20-1	TRBJ2-5	CSARTPTRQETQYF
TRBV9	TRBJ1-1	CASSVAWDGGTEAFF
TRBV30	TRBJ2-1	CAWSGLAGGDEQFF
TRBV11-2	TRBJ2-5	CASSLAIGVPQYF
TRBV13	TRBJ2-7	CASSLFRSSGSKEQYF
TRBV2	TRBJ2-7	CASSEEGSGRTYEQYF
TRBV11-2	TRBJ2-1	CASSLAGRVTNEQFF
TRBV28	TRBJ1-2	CASSLVGGVYGYTF
TRBV12-3/TRBV12-4	TRBJ2-3	CASSQLAGRRGDTQYF
TRBV6-1	TRBJ2-2	CASSPQGTITGELFF